This is a list of T cell receptor beta chains from one sample in a study of T-cell reconstitution after alpha-beta-depleted transplantation in children. MiXCR, run by TCRdb on the PCR reads, gives a single entry per CDR3 protein. The sample records 200,000 or so distinct CDR3 sequences, 6.6% being singletons. Sequenced material: PBMCs, taken before TCRalphabeta/CD19-depleted stem cell transplant. All receptors come from a boy aged 2 to 10 with acute lymphoblastic leukemia, due to receive a stem cell transplant. CDR3s include the opening cysteine and the closing phenylalanine or tryptophan. The D gene is left open where the match is weak. Clone size appears in some rows only: once, few, many, or a class for an expanded clone.

CDR3 length	V gene	J gene	D gene	clone size	CDR3 protein	CDR3 DNA
18	TRBV11-2	TRBJ2-3	TRBD2	few	CASSFRWTSGGDTDTQYF	TGTGCCAGCAGCTTCCGTTGGACTAGCGGGGGGGACACAGATACGCAGTATTTT
20	TRBV11-2	TRBJ2-1	.	many	CASSLKFGTLIQSSYNEQFF	TGTGCCAGCAGCTTAAAATTTGGGACTCTAATCCAGAGCTCCTACAATGAGCAGTTCTTC
15	TRBV29-1	TRBJ1-1	.	many	CSVRGTPNSNTEAFF	TGCAGCGTTAGAGGGACTCCCAACTCAAACACTGAAGCTTTCTTT
14	TRBV20-1	TRBJ2-1	TRBD2	.	CSARGKREGNEQFF	TGCAGTGCTAGAGGGAAGCGGGAGGGTAATGAGCAGTTCTTC
15	TRBV10-3	TRBJ1-1	TRBD1	many	CAISPGTGIGTEAFF	TGTGCCATCAGTCCCGGGACAGGGATAGGCACTGAAGCTTTCTTT
13	TRBV12-3/TRBV12-4	TRBJ1-5	TRBD1	many	CASRLQGDQPQHF	TGTGCCAGCAGGCTGCAGGGGGACCAGCCCCAGCATTTT
15	TRBV2	TRBJ2-1	.	many	CASSTSDRQLKEQFF	TGTGCCAGCAGTACTAGCGACAGGCAGCTAAAAGAGCAGTTCTTC
15	TRBV5-1	TRBJ1-2	TRBD1	many	CASSSRQGGNYGYTF	TGCGCCAGCAGCTCGAGACAGGGGGGAAACTATGGCTACACCTTC
16	TRBV7-6	TRBJ2-3	.	many	CASSLGSGTSTDTQYF	TGTGCCAGCAGCTTAGGGTCCGGTACTAGCACAGATACGCAGTATTTT
17	TRBV3-1	TRBJ1-2	.	few	CASSQYARDVLGYGYTF	TGTGCCAGCAGCCAATATGCCAGGGACGTGCTCGGCTATGGCTACACCTTC
11	TRBV20-1	TRBJ2-7	.	many	CSASDDLEQYF	TGCAGTGCTAGCGATGACCTCGAGCAGTACTTC
13	TRBV10-1	TRBJ2-2	.	.	CASSDRQFGELFF	TGCGCCAGCAGTGATCGGCAGTTCGGGGAGCTGTTTTTT
15	TRBV20-1	TRBJ2-7	.	many	CSARSPETLGGEQYF	TGCAGTGCTAGGTCCCCCGAAACCCTCGGTGGCGAGCAGTACTTC
14	TRBV28	TRBJ2-7	.	.	CASSRGIDTYEQYF	TGTGCCAGCAGTAGAGGTATCGATACCTACGAGCAGTACTTC
12	TRBV6-2/TRBV6-3	TRBJ2-7	TRBD2	many	CASTSGSYEQYF	TGTGCCAGCACTAGCGGGAGTTACGAGCAGTACTTC
12	TRBV12-3/TRBV12-4	TRBJ1-1	.	many	CASSFGKPEAFF	TGTGCCAGCAGTTTTGGGAAACCCGAAGCTTTCTTT
15	TRBV6-5	TRBJ2-7	.	many	CASSHFLGTAEEQYF	TGTGCCAGCAGCCACTTCCTAGGTACTGCGGAAGAGCAGTACTTC
15	TRBV11-2	TRBJ2-1	TRBD1	many	CASSSQGAPYNEQFF	TGTGCCAGCAGCTCACAGGGGGCACCCTACAATGAGCAGTTCTTC
15	TRBV5-1	TRBJ2-1	TRBD1	many	CASSLVSGQGDEQFF	TGCGCCAGCAGCTTGGTATCGGGACAGGGCGATGAGCAGTTCTTC
17	TRBV10-3	TRBJ1-2	TRBD1	many	CAISESGQGVIDYGYTF	TGTGCCATCAGTGAGTCCGGACAGGGGGTTATTGACTATGGCTACACCTTC
15	TRBV27	TRBJ2-7	TRBD2	.	CASSSGTSGRSEQYF	TGTGCCAGCAGTTCGGGGACTAGCGGGAGATCCGAGCAGTACTTC
13	TRBV7-3	TRBJ1-2	TRBD1	few	CASSWTGGYGYTF	TGTGCCAGCAGCTGGACAGGGGGCTATGGCTACACCTTC
14	TRBV7-3	TRBJ1-1	TRBD1	many	CASSPQGEGTEAFF	TGTGCCAGCAGCCCACAGGGGGAAGGCACTGAAGCTTTCTTT
14	TRBV11-2	TRBJ1-2	TRBD1	few	CASADRGIIYGYTF	TGTGCCAGCGCTGACAGGGGGATCATCTATGGCTACACCTTC
15	TRBV28	TRBJ1-2	.	.	CASSSDRLSLSGYTF	TGTGCCAGCAGTTCAGACAGGTTAAGTTTGAGTGGCTACACCTTC
17	TRBV5-4	TRBJ2-2	TRBD2	.	CASSRTSGGAPAGELFF	TGTGCCAGCAGCCGAACTAGCGGGGGGGCCCCCGCCGGGGAGCTGTTTTTT
16	TRBV4-3	TRBJ2-7	TRBD2	many	CASSLTSGSTSYEQYF	TGCGCCAGCAGCCTAACTAGCGGGAGTACATCCTACGAGCAGTACTTC
11	TRBV29-1	TRBJ2-7	TRBD2	few	CSVGEGYEQYF	TGCAGCGTGGGGGAGGGATACGAGCAGTACTTC
13	TRBV20-1	TRBJ2-5	TRBD2	many	CSATGTREETQYF	TGCAGTGCTACCGGGACTAGAGAAGAGACCCAGTACTTC
12	TRBV12-3/TRBV12-4	TRBJ2-3	.	many	CASSLAPYTQYF	TGTGCCAGCAGTTTAGCCCCGTATACGCAGTATTTT
15	TRBV7-2	TRBJ2-7	TRBD2	many	CASSLVAGGAYEQYF	TGTGCCAGCAGCTTAGTGGCGGGAGGGGCCTACGAGCAGTACTTC
14	TRBV6-2/TRBV6-3	TRBJ2-1	.	many	CASAPGDLRDEQFF	TGTGCCAGCGCTCCAGGGGACCTTAGGGATGAGCAGTTCTTC
17	TRBV12-3/TRBV12-4	TRBJ2-1	TRBD2	few	CASSSLTRLAGDHEQFF	TGTGCCAGCAGCTCCCTAACTAGACTAGCGGGAGATCATGAGCAGTTCTTC
14	TRBV11-2	TRBJ1-4	TRBD1	many	CASSPGQGAEKLFF	TGTGCCAGCAGCCCAGGACAGGGGGCCGAAAAACTGTTTTTT
14	TRBV7-9	TRBJ2-3	.	many	CASSWGAGTDTQYF	TGTGCCAGCAGCTGGGGGGCCGGGACAGATACGCAGTATTTT
15	TRBV7-3	TRBJ2-6	.	.	CASSPQGTGANVLTF	TGTGCCAGCAGCCCACAGGGAACCGGGGCCAACGTCCTGACTTTC
13	TRBV7-9	TRBJ1-2	TRBD1	.	CASSPTGIDGYTF	TGTGCCAGCAGCCCGACAGGGATCGATGGCTACACCTTC
12	TRBV29-1	TRBJ1-2	TRBD1	many	CSGYDRDYGYTF	TGCAGCGGTTATGACAGGGACTATGGCTACACCTTC
13	TRBV29-1	TRBJ1-1	.	many	CSVNGGMGTEAFF	TGCAGCGTTAATGGGGGGATGGGGACTGAAGCTTTCTTT
12	TRBV7-2	TRBJ1-1	.	.	CASSATGTEAFF	TGTGCCAGCAGCGCGACAGGAACCGAAGCTTTCTTT
16	TRBV27	TRBJ2-2	.	few	CASSLSHRDWAGELFF	TGTGCCAGCAGTTTATCTCACAGGGACTGGGCCGGGGAGCTGTTTTTT
17	TRBV28	TRBJ2-1	TRBD2	many	CASSLWTSGRTYNEQFF	TGTGCCAGCAGTTTATGGACTAGCGGGAGGACCTACAATGAGCAGTTCTTC
12	TRBV5-1	TRBJ1-2	TRBD1	.	CASTTGGLGYTF	TGCGCCAGCACGACAGGGGGTCTTGGCTACACCTTC
13	TRBV28	TRBJ1-2	.	many	CASSSLGSYGYTF	TGTGCCAGCAGTTCGTTGGGATCTTATGGCTACACCTTC
20	TRBV11-1	TRBJ1-1	.	few	CASSPPNRRGKDSMNTEAFF	TGTGCCAGCAGCCCCCCCAATAGAAGGGGCAAAGACTCCATGAACACTGAAGCTTTCTTT
15	TRBV29-1	TRBJ2-7	.	many	CSVEVGREYPYEQYF	TGCAGCGTTGAAGTAGGTCGGGAGTACCCCTACGAGCAGTACTTC
17	TRBV20-1	TRBJ2-1	TRBD1	many	CSAGRQGEIVGGGEQFF	TGCAGTGCTGGACGACAGGGGGAGATTGTAGGTGGGGGTGAGCAGTTCTTC
14	TRBV11-1	TRBJ1-1	TRBD1	many	CASSLAHRGTEAFF	TGTGCCAGCAGCTTAGCCCACAGGGGGACTGAAGCTTTCTTT
15	TRBV7-7	TRBJ2-5	.	.	CASSLAYIGRETQYF	TGTGCCAGCAGCTTAGCTTATATCGGGAGAGAGACCCAGTACTTC